This TCR beta chain was sequenced during a study of blood T cell repertoires in COVID-19. The wider study: The origin of the acute and convalescent COVID-19 samples was the United States, Italy and Spain. The cDNA or gDNA used as material had been derived from T cells, B-cell-depleted T cells, or PBMCs.

Authors' processing steps: The assay estimated nucleated cells by amplifying reference gene primers. Only in-frame clones appear in the TCRdb table, and some are missing; sequencing was by immunoSEQ multiplex PCR. Clone size and the V and J calls come from that table; the DNA yielded D and trimming. The data show about 160,000 clones, approximately 80% seen once. CDR3 length equals 16 residues. From germline, CDR1 is ENHRY and CDR2 SYGVKD. V shed 8 bases, J shed 0 bases, and the junction held 4 bases outside the gene matches. What was sequenced was peripheral blood. This clonotype was obtained from a man aged 65-85 years with acute or convalescent COVID-19. This sequence joins TRBV10-3 and TRBJ2-1; 13 positions agree with TRBD2. The CDR3 DNA reads as TGTGCCATCGGGACTAGCGGGGCCAGCTCCTACAATGAGCAGTTCTTC. Amino acid sequence: CAIGTSGASSYNEQFF.